A selection of T cell receptor beta chains follows, all from one sample in a study of spatial heterogeneity in lung cancer. TCRdb re-called the 5' RACE reads with MiXCR, one entry per CDR3 protein. The table has about 86,000 distinct CDR3 sequences, around 12% seen once. The specimen comprised PBMCs, sampled at surgery. The receptors derive from a male donor with early-stage non-small cell lung cancer. Each CDR3 is given with its conserved first and last residue. The order of the fields is J gene, D gene, CDR3 length, V gene, clone size, CDR3 protein, CDR3 DNA. The D gene is left open where the match is weak. Not every row has a clone size; where given, it reads once, few, many or a size class.

>TRBJ1-1|.|14|TRBV18|many
CASSSRTFDTEAFF
TGTGCCAGCTCATCGCGGACATTCGACACTGAAGCTTTCTTT
>TRBJ2-5|TRBD2|16|TRBV20-1|.
CSASSPTSGVRETQYF
TGCAGTGCTAGCAGTCCTACTAGCGGGGTTCGGGAGACCCAGTACTTC
>TRBJ1-6|TRBD1|17|TRBV7-2|few
CASSLVGGRGIWSPLHF
TGTGCCAGCAGCTTAGTTGGGGGCAGGGGGATTTGGTCACCCCTCCACTTT
>TRBJ2-1|TRBD1|15|TRBV3-1|many
CASSIPGQDYNEQFF
TGTGCCAGCAGCATACCGGGACAGGACTACAATGAGCAGTTCTTC
>TRBJ2-1|TRBD2|16|TRBV11-2|few
CASSFQSRAGVDEQFF
TGTGCCAGCAGCTTCCAATCGAGGGCGGGAGTGGATGAGCAGTTCTTC
>TRBJ1-1|.|13|TRBV3-1|.
CASSQGTDTEAFF
TGTGCCAGCAGCCAAGGGACGGACACTGAAGCTTTCTTT
>TRBJ2-7|.|12|TRBV30|many
CAWSVTDYEQYF
TGTGCCTGGAGTGTCACGGACTACGAGCAGTACTTC
>TRBJ2-1|TRBD2|13|TRBV29-1|.
CSVLAGGDNEQFF
TGCAGCGTTCTAGCGGGGGGAGACAATGAGCAGTTCTTC
>TRBJ1-5|.|13|TRBV6-1|few
CASIEQSNQPQHF
TGTGCCAGCATCGAGCAAAGCAATCAGCCCCAGCATTTT
>TRBJ2-1|.|14|TRBV19|few
CATQGRGSYNEQFF
TGTGCCACCCAAGGAAGGGGGTCCTACAATGAGCAGTTCTTC
>TRBJ2-1|TRBD1|16|TRBV30|.
CAWSVVPGQGGDEQFF
TGTGCCTGGAGTGTAGTACCGGGACAGGGAGGGGATGAGCAGTTCTTC
>TRBJ2-5|.|16|TRBV6-1|few
CASSEGTGSLQETQYF
TGTGCCAGCAGTGAAGGAACAGGTTCCCTTCAAGAGACCCAGTACTTC
>TRBJ2-7|TRBD1|14|TRBV30|.
CAWSGRDRGDEQYF
TGTGCCTGGAGTGGCCGGGACAGGGGGGACGAGCAGTACTTC
>TRBJ2-3|.|12|TRBV2|few
CASSVEEDTQYF
TGTGCCAGCAGTGTGGAGGAAGATACGCAGTATTTT
>TRBJ1-5|.|14|TRBV10-2|.
CASSDTGLNQPQHF
TGCGCCAGCAGTGATACGGGGCTAAATCAGCCCCAGCATTTT